A selection of T cell receptor beta chains follows, all from one sample in a study of blood T cells in healthy people across ages. TCRdb re-derived calls from the 5' RACE reads in MiXCR, one entry per CDR3 protein. The sample carries around 520,000 distinct CDR3 sequences, around 27% recorded once. This sample also appeared in a second study, on T cells of mothers and their children.

Specimen: blood. These receptors were obtained from a boy aged 2-9 years in good health. The CDR3 runs from the conserved cysteine through the conserved F or W. The D gene is left open where the match is weak. Some rows have no size entry. The others give once, few or many, or a class for an expanded clone.

CDR3nt: TGCAGCGGGGAGGGACAGGGAGAGGAGACCCAGTACTTC; CDR3aa: CSGEGQGEETQYF; j_gene: TRBJ2-5; abundance: NA; d_gene: TRBD1; len: 13; v_gene: TRBV29-1
CDR3nt: TGTGCCAGCAGTTACTCGAGCGGTAGCGGGGGCACCGGGGAGCTGTTTTTT; CDR3aa: CASSYSSGSGGTGELFF; j_gene: TRBJ2-2; abundance: NA; d_gene: TRBD2; len: 17; v_gene: TRBV6-5
CDR3nt: TGTGCCAGCAGTTTCAGGGGGCAGGTCAGCACTGAAGCTTTCTTT; CDR3aa: CASSFRGQVSTEAFF; j_gene: TRBJ1-1; abundance: NA; d_gene: TRBD1; len: 15; v_gene: TRBV6-6
CDR3nt: TGTGCCAGCAGCCCGGGACCCACTCTCTCTGGGGCCAACGTCCTGACTTTC; CDR3aa: CASSPGPTLSGANVLTF; j_gene: TRBJ2-6; abundance: few; d_gene: NA; len: 17; v_gene: TRBV25-1
CDR3nt: TGTGCCAGTAGTCAGACACAGGCGTGGAACACTGAAGCTTTCTTT; CDR3aa: CASSQTQAWNTEAFF; j_gene: TRBJ1-1; abundance: NA; d_gene: NA; len: 15; v_gene: TRBV19
CDR3nt: TGCAGCGTTGAATACGGGGACACTGAAGCTTTCTTT; CDR3aa: CSVEYGDTEAFF; j_gene: TRBJ1-1; abundance: NA; d_gene: NA; len: 12; v_gene: TRBV29-1
CDR3nt: TGTGCCAGCGCTGGTAGGGAAGAGACCCAGTACTTC; CDR3aa: CASAGREETQYF; j_gene: TRBJ2-5; abundance: NA; d_gene: NA; len: 12; v_gene: TRBV13
CDR3nt: TGCAGTGCTAGGGCGTGGTTAGGTAAGGGTTACGAGCAGTACTTC; CDR3aa: CSARAWLGKGYEQYF; j_gene: TRBJ2-7; abundance: NA; d_gene: NA; len: 15; v_gene: TRBV20-1
CDR3nt: TGCAGTGCTAGCCCGTACCAAGAGACCCAGTACTTC; CDR3aa: CSASPYQETQYF; j_gene: TRBJ2-5; abundance: NA; d_gene: NA; len: 12; v_gene: TRBV20-1
CDR3nt: TGTGCCAGCAGCTCAGGCAGGGTATCACTCGAGCAGTACTTC; CDR3aa: CASSSGRVSLEQYF; j_gene: TRBJ2-7; abundance: NA; d_gene: NA; len: 14; v_gene: TRBV7-9
CDR3nt: TGTGCCAGCAGCGTGGGGGACGGCACCTACGAGCAGTACTTC; CDR3aa: CASSVGDGTYEQYF; j_gene: TRBJ2-7; abundance: NA; d_gene: NA; len: 14; v_gene: TRBV9
CDR3nt: TGTGCCAGCAGTGAAGTGGAGGGCACTGAAGCTTTCTTT; CDR3aa: CASSEVEGTEAFF; j_gene: TRBJ1-1; abundance: many; d_gene: NA; len: 13; v_gene: TRBV2
CDR3nt: TGCAGTGCTGAACCGGCGGACAGCGCTAACTATGGCTACACCTTC; CDR3aa: CSAEPADSANYGYTF; j_gene: TRBJ1-2; abundance: NA; d_gene: NA; len: 15; v_gene: TRBV20-1
CDR3nt: TGCAGCGCCATAACCCAGACAGACCACGAGCAGTACTTC; CDR3aa: CSAITQTDHEQYF; j_gene: TRBJ2-7; abundance: few; d_gene: NA; len: 13; v_gene: TRBV29-1
CDR3nt: TGTGCCAGCAGTTCAGCTCCGGGACAGGGTACTGAAGCTTTCTTT; CDR3aa: CASSSAPGQGTEAFF; j_gene: TRBJ1-1; abundance: few; d_gene: TRBD1; len: 15; v_gene: TRBV27
CDR3nt: TGCGCCAGCAGCCCGGATTTTAGCGGGGGTCCGCGTCATGAGCAGTTCTTC; CDR3aa: CASSPDFSGGPRHEQFF; j_gene: TRBJ2-1; abundance: few; d_gene: TRBD2; len: 17; v_gene: TRBV5-1
CDR3nt: TGTGCCACAACGCCAGGGGGACGGGGGGAGCTGTTTTTT; CDR3aa: CATTPGGRGELFF; j_gene: TRBJ2-2; abundance: few; d_gene: TRBD1; len: 13; v_gene: TRBV10-3
CDR3nt: TGTGCCACCAGCCGAGGGACAGGGATGGTCGAGACCCAGTACTTC; CDR3aa: CATSRGTGMVETQYF; j_gene: TRBJ2-5; abundance: NA; d_gene: TRBD1; len: 15; v_gene: TRBV15
CDR3nt: TGCAGTGCTAGAGGGAACGCTGAAGCTTTCTTT; CDR3aa: CSARGNAEAFF; j_gene: TRBJ1-1; abundance: NA; d_gene: NA; len: 11; v_gene: TRBV20-1
CDR3nt: TGTGCCAGCAGTCGCGGGACTAGTGGCACCGGGGAGCTGTTTTTT; CDR3aa: CASSRGTSGTGELFF; j_gene: TRBJ2-2; abundance: NA; d_gene: TRBD2; len: 15; v_gene: TRBV6-5
CDR3nt: TGCAGCACCCAACAGGGTACTCAGCCCCAGCATTTT; CDR3aa: CSTQQGTQPQHF; j_gene: TRBJ1-5; abundance: many; d_gene: NA; len: 12; v_gene: TRBV29-1
CDR3nt: TGTGCCAGCAGCTTAGAGGTCGCCAGCACAGATACGCAGTATTTT; CDR3aa: CASSLEVASTDTQYF; j_gene: TRBJ2-3; abundance: few; d_gene: NA; len: 15; v_gene: TRBV11-2
CDR3nt: TGTGCCAGCAGTGAAAACCGGCAGGGGGTCCATGGCTACACCTTC; CDR3aa: CASSENRQGVHGYTF; j_gene: TRBJ1-2; abundance: NA; d_gene: TRBD1; len: 15; v_gene: TRBV2
CDR3nt: TGCAGTGCTGGTAGCGGGAGGAGACAAGAGACCCAGTACTTC; CDR3aa: CSAGSGRRQETQYF; j_gene: TRBJ2-5; abundance: NA; d_gene: TRBD2; len: 14; v_gene: TRBV20-1
CDR3nt: TGTGCCAGCCGCAGACAGGGGGACTCCTACAATGAGCAGTTCTTC; CDR3aa: CASRRQGDSYNEQFF; j_gene: TRBJ2-1; abundance: many; d_gene: TRBD1; len: 15; v_gene: TRBV2
CDR3nt: TGCGCCAGCAGCAGCACACACAACAGGGCACAAGAGACCCAGTACTTC; CDR3aa: CASSSTHNRAQETQYF; j_gene: TRBJ2-5; abundance: NA; d_gene: NA; len: 16; v_gene: TRBV5-1
CDR3nt: TGCGCCAGCAGCTTGGTCGGGACTAGCGGTTTCCCGAGGGGTTACGATGAGCAGTTCTTC; CDR3aa: CASSLVGTSGFPRGYDEQFF; j_gene: TRBJ2-1; abundance: NA; d_gene: TRBD2; len: 20; v_gene: TRBV5-1
CDR3nt: TGTGCCAGCAGCTCTGGACAGGGGGCTAGCGAGCAGTACTTC; CDR3aa: CASSSGQGASEQYF; j_gene: TRBJ2-7; abundance: NA; d_gene: TRBD1; len: 14; v_gene: TRBV7-9
CDR3nt: TGCAGTGCTAGACTTGTACCTAGCACAGATACGCAGTATTTT; CDR3aa: CSARLVPSTDTQYF; j_gene: TRBJ2-3; abundance: NA; d_gene: NA; len: 14; v_gene: TRBV20-1
CDR3nt: TGTGCCAGCAGTTCCGGGCCCATTGGAGACGAGCAGTACTTC; CDR3aa: CASSSGPIGDEQYF; j_gene: TRBJ2-7; abundance: few; d_gene: NA; len: 14; v_gene: TRBV28
CDR3nt: TGTGCCAGCAGCAGAGGGAGGGGAGGCGAGCAGTACTTC; CDR3aa: CASSRGRGGEQYF; j_gene: TRBJ2-7; abundance: NA; d_gene: TRBD2; len: 13; v_gene: TRBV12-3/TRBV12-4
CDR3nt: TGTGCCAGCAGCTTCGAGGGAGGCACCGGGGAGCTGTTTTTT; CDR3aa: CASSFEGGTGELFF; j_gene: TRBJ2-2; abundance: NA; d_gene: NA; len: 14; v_gene: TRBV7-2
CDR3nt: TGCGCCAGCAGCCAAGGTGCAGGGGACAGGACAAACAATGAGCAGTTCTTC; CDR3aa: CASSQGAGDRTNNEQFF; j_gene: TRBJ2-1; abundance: few; d_gene: TRBD1; len: 17; v_gene: TRBV4-1
CDR3nt: TGTGCCAGCAGCCTGATGGACGTCCGGAACCCCTATGGCTACACCTTC; CDR3aa: CASSLMDVRNPYGYTF; j_gene: TRBJ1-2; abundance: few; d_gene: NA; len: 16; v_gene: TRBV12-3/TRBV12-4
CDR3nt: TGTGCCTGGAGTGTCTACGTAGAAGAGACCCAGTACTTC; CDR3aa: CAWSVYVEETQYF; j_gene: TRBJ2-5; abundance: NA; d_gene: NA; len: 13; v_gene: TRBV30